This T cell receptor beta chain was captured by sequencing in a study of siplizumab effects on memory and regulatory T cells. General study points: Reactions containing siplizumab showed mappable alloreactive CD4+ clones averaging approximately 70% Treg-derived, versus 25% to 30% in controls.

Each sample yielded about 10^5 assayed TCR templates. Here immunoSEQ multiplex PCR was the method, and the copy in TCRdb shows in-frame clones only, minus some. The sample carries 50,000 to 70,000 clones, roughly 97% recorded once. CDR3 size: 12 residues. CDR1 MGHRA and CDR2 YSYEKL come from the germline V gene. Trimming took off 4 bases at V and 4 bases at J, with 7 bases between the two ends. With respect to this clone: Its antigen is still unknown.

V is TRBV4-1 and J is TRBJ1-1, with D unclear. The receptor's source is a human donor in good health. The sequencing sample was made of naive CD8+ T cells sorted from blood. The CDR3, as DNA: TGCGCCAGCAGCCGGTCGGGCACTGAAGCTTTCTTT. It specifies CASSRSGTEAFF.